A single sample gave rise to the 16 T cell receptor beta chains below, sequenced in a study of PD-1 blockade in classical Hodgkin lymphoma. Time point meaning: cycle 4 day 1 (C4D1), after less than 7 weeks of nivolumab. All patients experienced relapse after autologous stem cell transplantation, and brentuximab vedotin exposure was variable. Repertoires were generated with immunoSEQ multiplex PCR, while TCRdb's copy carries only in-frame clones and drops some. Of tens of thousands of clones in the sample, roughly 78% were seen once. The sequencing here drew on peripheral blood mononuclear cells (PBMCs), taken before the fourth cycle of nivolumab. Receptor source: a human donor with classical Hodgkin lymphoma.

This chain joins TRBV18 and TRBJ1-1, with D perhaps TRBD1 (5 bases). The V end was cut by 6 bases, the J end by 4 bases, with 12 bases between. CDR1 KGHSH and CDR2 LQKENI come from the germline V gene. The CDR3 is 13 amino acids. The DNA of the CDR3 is TGTGCCAGCTCCCGGCAGGGCGCCACTGAAGCTTTCTTT. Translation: CASSRQGATEAFF.

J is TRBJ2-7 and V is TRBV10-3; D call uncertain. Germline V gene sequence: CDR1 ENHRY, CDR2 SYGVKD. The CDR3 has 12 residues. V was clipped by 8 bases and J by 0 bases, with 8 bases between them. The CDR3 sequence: CAIGYSSYEQYF. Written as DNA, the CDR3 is TGTGCCATCGGGTACAGCTCCTACGAGCAGTACTTC.

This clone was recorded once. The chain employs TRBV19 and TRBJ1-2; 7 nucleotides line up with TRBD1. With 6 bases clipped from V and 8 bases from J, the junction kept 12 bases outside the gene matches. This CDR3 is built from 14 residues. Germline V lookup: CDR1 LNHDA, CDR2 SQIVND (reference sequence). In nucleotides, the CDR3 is TGTGCCAGTAGGATTCCGGGACAGCGAGCCGGCTACACCTTC. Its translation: CASRIPGQRAGYTF.

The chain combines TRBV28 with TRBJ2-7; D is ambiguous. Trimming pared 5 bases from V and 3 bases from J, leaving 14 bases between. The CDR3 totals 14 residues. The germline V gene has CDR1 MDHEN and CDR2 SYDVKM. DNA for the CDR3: TGTGCCAGCAGTCTCCCCCAGCTTTACTACGAGCAGTACTTC. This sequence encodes CASSLPQLYYEQYF.

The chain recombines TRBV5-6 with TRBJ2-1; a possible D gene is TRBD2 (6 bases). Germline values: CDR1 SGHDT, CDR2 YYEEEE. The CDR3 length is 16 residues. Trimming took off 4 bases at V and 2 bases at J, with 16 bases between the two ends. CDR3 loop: CASSPIGGKTYNEQFF. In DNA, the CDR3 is TGTGCCAGCAGCCCCATCGGGGGTAAGACCTACAATGAGCAGTTCTTC. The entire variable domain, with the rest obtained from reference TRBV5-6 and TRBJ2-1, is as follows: DAGVTQSPTHLIKTRGQQVTLRCSPKSGHDTVSWYQQALGQGPQFIFQYYEEEERQRGNFPDRFSGHQFPNYSSELNVNALLLGDSALYLCASSPIGGKTYNEQFFGPGTRLTVL.

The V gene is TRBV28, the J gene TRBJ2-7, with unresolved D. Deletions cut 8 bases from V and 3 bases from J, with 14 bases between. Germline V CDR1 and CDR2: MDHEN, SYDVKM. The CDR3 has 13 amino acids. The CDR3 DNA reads TGTGCCAGCTCCGGTCCCACCTTCTACGAGCAGTACTTC. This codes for CASSGPTFYEQYF.

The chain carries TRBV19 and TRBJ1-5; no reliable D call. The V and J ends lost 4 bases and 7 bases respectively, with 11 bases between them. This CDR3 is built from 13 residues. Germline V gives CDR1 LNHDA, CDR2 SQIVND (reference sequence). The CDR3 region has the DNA TGTGCCAGTAGTAGTATCCCGGGGCAGCCCCAGCATTTT. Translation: CASSSIPGQPQHF.

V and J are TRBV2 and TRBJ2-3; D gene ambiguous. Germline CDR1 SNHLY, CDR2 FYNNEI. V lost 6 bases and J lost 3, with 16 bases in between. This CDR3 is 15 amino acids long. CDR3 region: CASRTGLSATDTQYF. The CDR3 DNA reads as TGTGCCAGCAGGACGGGCCTCTCGGCGACAGATACGCAGTATTTT.

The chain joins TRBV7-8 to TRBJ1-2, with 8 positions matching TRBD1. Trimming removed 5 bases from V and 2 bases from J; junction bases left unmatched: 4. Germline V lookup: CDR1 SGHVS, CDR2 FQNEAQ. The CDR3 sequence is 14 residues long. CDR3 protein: CASSLNRGNYGYTF. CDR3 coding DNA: TGTGCCAGCAGCCTAAACAGGGGGAACTATGGCTACACCTTC.

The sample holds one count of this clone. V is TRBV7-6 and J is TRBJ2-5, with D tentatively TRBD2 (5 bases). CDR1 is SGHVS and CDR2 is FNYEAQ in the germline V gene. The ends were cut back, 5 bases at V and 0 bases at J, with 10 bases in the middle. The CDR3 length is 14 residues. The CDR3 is CASSLGVYQETQYF. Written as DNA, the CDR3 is TGTGCCAGCAGCCTCGGGGTATACCAAGAGACCCAGTACTTC.

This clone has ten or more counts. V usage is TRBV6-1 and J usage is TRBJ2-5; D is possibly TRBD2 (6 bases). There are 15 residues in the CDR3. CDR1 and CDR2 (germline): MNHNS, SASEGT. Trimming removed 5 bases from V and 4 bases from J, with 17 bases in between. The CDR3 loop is CASSLQYTSRETQYF. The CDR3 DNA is TGTGCCAGCAGTTTACAGTATACTAGCCGAGAGACCCAGTACTTC.

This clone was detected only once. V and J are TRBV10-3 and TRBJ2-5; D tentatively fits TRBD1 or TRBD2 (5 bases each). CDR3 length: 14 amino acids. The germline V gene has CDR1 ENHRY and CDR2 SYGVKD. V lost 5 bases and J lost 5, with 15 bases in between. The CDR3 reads CAISSGGVSETQYF. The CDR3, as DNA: TGTGCCATCAGTTCTGGGGGAGTGAGTGAGACCCAGTACTTC.

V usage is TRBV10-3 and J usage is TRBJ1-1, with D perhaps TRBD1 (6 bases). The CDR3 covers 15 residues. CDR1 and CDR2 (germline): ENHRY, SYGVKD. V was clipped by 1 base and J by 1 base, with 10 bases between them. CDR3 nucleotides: TGTGCCATCAGTGAGTTGCTGGGACAGAACACTGAAGCTTTCTTT. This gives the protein CAISELLGQNTEAFF.

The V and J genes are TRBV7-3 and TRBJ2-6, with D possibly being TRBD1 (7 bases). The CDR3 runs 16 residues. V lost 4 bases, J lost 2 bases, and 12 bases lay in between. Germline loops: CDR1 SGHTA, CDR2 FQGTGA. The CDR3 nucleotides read TGTGCCAGCAGCTACACAGGGGAGGCTGGGGCCAACGTCCTGACTTTC. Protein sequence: CASSYTGEAGANVLTF.

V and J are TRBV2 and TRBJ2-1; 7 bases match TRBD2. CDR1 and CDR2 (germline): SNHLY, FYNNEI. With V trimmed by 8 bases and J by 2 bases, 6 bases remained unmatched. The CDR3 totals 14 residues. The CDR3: CASVERGPYNEQFF. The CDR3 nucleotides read TGTGCCAGCGTCGAGCGGGGCCCCTACAATGAGCAGTTCTTC.

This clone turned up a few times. The CDR3, as DNA: TGTGCCAGCAGTGAATTGAATAGCGGGGGGGCAGATACGCAGTATTTT. Its translation is CASSELNSGGADTQYF. The rearrangement uses TRBV25-1 and TRBJ2-3; TRBD2 matches 11 bases. There are 16 residues in the CDR3. J was trimmed by 4 bases and V by 1 base; bases with no gene match: 4. Germline CDR1 MGHDK, CDR2 SYGVNS.